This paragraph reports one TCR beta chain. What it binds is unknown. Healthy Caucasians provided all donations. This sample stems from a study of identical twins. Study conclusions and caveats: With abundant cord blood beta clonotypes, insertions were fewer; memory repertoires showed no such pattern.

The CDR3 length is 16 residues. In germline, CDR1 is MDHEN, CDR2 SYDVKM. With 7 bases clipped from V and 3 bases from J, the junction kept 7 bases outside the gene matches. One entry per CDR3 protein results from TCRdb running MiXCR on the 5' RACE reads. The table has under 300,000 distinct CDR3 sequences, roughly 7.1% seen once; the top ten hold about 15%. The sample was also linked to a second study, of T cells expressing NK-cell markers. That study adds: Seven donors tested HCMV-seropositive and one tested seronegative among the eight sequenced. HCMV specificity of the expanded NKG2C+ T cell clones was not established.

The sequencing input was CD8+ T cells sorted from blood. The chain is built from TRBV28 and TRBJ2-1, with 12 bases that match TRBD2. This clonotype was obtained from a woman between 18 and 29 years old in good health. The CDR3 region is CASKRLAGDLYNEQFF. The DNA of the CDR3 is TGTGCCAGCAAGAGACTAGCGGGGGATCTCTACAATGAGCAGTTCTTC.